This TCR beta chain was sequenced during a study of shared T cell receptors in the human thymus. Method: immunoSEQ multiplex PCR; TCRdb's copy keeps in-frame clones and lacks some. The sample shows 550,000 to 800,000 clones, 70% to 90% of them seen only once. These data were also filed under a second study, of human thymus T cells. From that study: In corrective heart surgery, resections were taken, and these provided the thymus tissue. Thymic and blood repertoires appeared to show biased V and J gene usage. Unrelated individuals had highly overlapping thymic repertoires, as reported in related research.

Sequencing input: thymocytes. The source of this sequence is a girl in the first two years of life with a congenital heart defect.

CDR3 loop: CASSLVGGVTEAFF. The CDR3 nucleotides are TGCGCCAGCAGCTTGGTGGGAGGAGTAACTGAAGCTTTCTTT. The rearrangement links TRBV5-1 to TRBJ1-1; D unresolved. This CDR3 has 14 residues. Germline lookup yields CDR1 SGHRS and CDR2 YFSETQ. Trimming shortened V by 0 bases and J by 5 bases, and 11 bases separated the two germline ends.